This TCR beta chain was observed in a study of T cells in Graves' hyperthyroidism and ophthalmopathy. Findings of the study overall: Most clonotypes expanded in thyroid above 0.001 were likewise present in blood. From stable hyperthyroidism, ophthalmopathy was separated by a 13 V-J model.

This clonotype was seen repeatedly, ten times or more. Its antigen is still unknown. Using RNA transcripts as the source, TCR beta CDR3 regions were amplified. With the HTBI primer set, the TCR CDR3 went through a first round of RT-PCR. MiXCR was run by TCRdb on the multiplex PCR reads, yielding one entry per CDR3 protein. The sample includes around 600,000 distinct CDR3 sequences, approximately 15% seen only once; the top ten take around 12%. The J segment lost 3 bases and the V segment lost 5 bases, leaving 11 bases of the junction unmatched. The germline V gene has CDR1 MNHEY and CDR2 SVGEGT. This CDR3 has 16 amino acids.

The sequenced sample was blood. This chain connects TRBV6-2 or TRBV6-3 to TRBJ2-3; 7 nucleotides align to TRBD1. The TCR sequence derives from a woman aged 50 to 60 with Graves' ophthalmopathy. The CDR3 loop reads CASSRPPGQPTDTQYF. The CDR3 region has the DNA TGTGCCAGCAGTAGACCTCCGGGACAGCCAACAGATACGCAGTATTTT.